A selection of T cell receptor beta chains follows, all from one sample in a study of T cell changes during pregnancy in multiple sclerosis. Libraries were prepared by immunoSEQ multiplex PCR; TCRdb keeps only in-frame clonotypes and omits some of them. The table has about 73,000 clones, 80% to 95% seen once; the top ten hold over 2.5%. Source: peripheral blood, taken in the third trimester of pregnancy. These receptors originate from a female donor in good health, enrolled as a control in a pregnancy study. Each CDR3 is given with its conserved first and last residue. D genes are given only for firm matches. Clone size is given for some rows only: seen once, a few or many times, or a class if the clone is expanded.

j_gene	abundance	v_gene	d_gene	CDR3aa	CDR3nt
TRBJ2-7	-	TRBV13	TRBD1	CASSWSDRGLYEQYF	TGTGCCAGCAGCTGGAGCGACAGGGGGCTTTACGAGCAGTACTTC
TRBJ2-4	-	TRBV7-9	-	CASSSRGGLLAKNIQYF	TGTGCCAGCAGCTCGAGGGGGGGACTACTAGCCAAAAACATTCAGTACTTC
TRBJ2-1	-	TRBV7-2	TRBD2	CASSLAGGPPYNEQFF	TGTGCCAGCAGCTTAGCGGGAGGGCCTCCCTACAATGAGCAGTTCTTC
TRBJ1-6	-	TRBV10-3	TRBD1	CAISETPGQYYNSPLHF	TGTGCCATCAGTGAGACTCCGGGACAGTACTATAATTCACCCCTCCACTTT
TRBJ2-7	-	TRBV11-3	-	CASSFGGRKDEQYF	TGTGCCAGCAGCTTTGGTGGGCGCAAGGACGAGCAGTACTTC
TRBJ2-2	-	TRBV27	TRBD1	CASSSRTGYTGELFF	TGTGCCAGCAGTTCCCGGACAGGATACACCGGGGAGCTGTTTTTT
TRBJ1-1	-	TRBV18	-	CASSRDKNTEAFF	TGTGCCAGCTCTCGGGACAAGAACACTGAAGCTTTCTTT
TRBJ2-7	-	TRBV30	-	CAWSPQGGEQYF	TGTGCCTGGAGTCCCCAAGGGGGTGAGCAGTACTTC
TRBJ2-7	once	TRBV19	TRBD2	CASRVSGGYEQYF	TGTGCCAGTAGAGTTAGCGGGGGCTACGAGCAGTACTTC
TRBJ1-5	once	TRBV6-5	-	CASSWQGTQPQHF	TGTGCCAGCAGTTGGCAGGGGACTCAGCCCCAGCATTTT
TRBJ2-5	-	TRBV27	-	CASSNHRRGQETQYF	TGTGCCAGCAGTAACCACCGTAGAGGGCAAGAGACCCAGTACTTC
TRBJ1-4	-	TRBV15	-	CATSRDRVGEKLFF	TGTGCCACCAGCAGAGACAGGGTGGGGGAAAAACTGTTTTTT
TRBJ2-7	-	TRBV13	-	CASSLGQVGRPHYEQYF	TGTGCCAGCAGCTTAGGCCAGGTGGGCAGGCCTCACTACGAGCAGTACTTC
TRBJ1-3	-	TRBV28	-	CASSPTPGNTIYF	TGTGCCAGCAGCCCGACTCCCGGAAACACCATATATTTT
TRBJ2-7	-	TRBV19	TRBD2	CASSTGTTDYEQYF	TGTGCCAGTAGTACCGGGACTACCGACTACGAGCAGTACTTC
TRBJ2-5	-	TRBV6-6	-	CASSEDRFQETQYF	TGTGCCAGCAGCGAAGACAGGTTCCAAGAGACCCAGTACTTC
TRBJ2-1	-	TRBV29-1	TRBD1	CSVPRQGANEQFF	TGCAGCGTCCCCCGACAGGGGGCGAATGAGCAGTTCTTC
TRBJ2-1	once	TRBV11-3	TRBD2	CASRPDSGSGNEQFF	TGTGCCAGCAGACCCGATAGCGGGAGTGGTAATGAGCAGTTCTTC
TRBJ2-2	-	TRBV21-1	-	CASSNRTGSSSGELFF	TGTGCCAGCAGCAATCGGACAGGGTCGAGTTCCGGGGAGCTGTTTTTT